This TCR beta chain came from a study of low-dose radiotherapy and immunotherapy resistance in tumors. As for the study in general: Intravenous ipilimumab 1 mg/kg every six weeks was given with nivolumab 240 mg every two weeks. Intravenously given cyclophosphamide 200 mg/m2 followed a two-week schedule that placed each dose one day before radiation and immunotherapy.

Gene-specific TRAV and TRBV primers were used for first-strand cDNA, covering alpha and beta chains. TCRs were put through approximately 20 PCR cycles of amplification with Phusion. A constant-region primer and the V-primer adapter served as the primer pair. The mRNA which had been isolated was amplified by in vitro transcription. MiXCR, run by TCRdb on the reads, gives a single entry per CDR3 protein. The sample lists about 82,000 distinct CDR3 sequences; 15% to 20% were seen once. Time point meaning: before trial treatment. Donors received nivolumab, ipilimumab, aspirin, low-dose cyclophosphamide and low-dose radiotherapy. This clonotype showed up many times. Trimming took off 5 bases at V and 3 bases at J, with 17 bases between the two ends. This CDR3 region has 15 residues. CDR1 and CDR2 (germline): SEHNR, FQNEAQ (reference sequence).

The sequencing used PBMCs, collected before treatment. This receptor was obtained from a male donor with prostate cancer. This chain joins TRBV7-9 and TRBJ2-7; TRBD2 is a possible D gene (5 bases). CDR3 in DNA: TGTGCCAGCAGCCCCCCCTGGGAGACTGGCTACGAGCAGTACTTC. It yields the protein CASSPPWETGYEQYF.